This T cell receptor beta chain originates from a study of blood T cell repertoires in COVID-19 (dated by TCRdb to between 2020 and 2021). A note on the overall study: The collaborator samples originated in the United States, Italy and Spain and spanned the acute and convalescent phases of COVID-19. Where available, HLA class I and class II types were taken from metadata supplied by the sample provider and were not determined by assay-based typing. Samples came from the ongoing ImmuneRACE study (first 160 participants) plus 1,254 subjects from 6 global collaborators. The material from the prospective study consisted of cDNA or gDNA derived from T cells, B-cell-depleted T cells, or PBMCs. The repertoires were made available in a free public database intended to serve as a resource for research on the immune response to SARS-CoV-2. Sample metadata almost always included a de-identified subject ID, COVID-19 status, age in years and sex. Deeply sampled blood TCRbeta repertoires from subjects exposed to, actively infected with, or recovered from COVID-19 were included in the dataset. General findings and caveats noted by the study authors: The quantity of clinical and demographic metadata differed by source and by participant and was supplied without curation.

The V end loses 0 bases and the J end loses 0 bases, and a stretch of 6 bases separates them. From its cysteine to its phenylalanine, the CDR3 spans 14 amino acids. Of the read, only the CDR3 DNA is kept; its 42 bases are in frame from base 1. CDR1 SGHNT and CDR2 YYREEE are derived from the germline V gene (reference sequence). The immunoSEQ Assay, a bias-controlled multiplex PCR, was used to amplify TCRbeta CDR3 regions from genomic DNA. As for how the authors treated the data: The number of nucleated cells in each sample was estimated by amplification of reference gene primers within the assay. Sequence reads were collapsed and filtered to measure the absolute abundance of every unique TCRbeta CDR3 rearrangement. For each sample, productive Simpson clonality was calculated as the square root of Simpson's diversity index across productive rearrangements. TCRdb obtained this table from immuneACCESS and retained in-frame rearrangements with V and J assigned. These tables miss some clones; where compared with another copy, unresolved V genes account for less than half of the shortfall, and the remainder is unexplained. V and J calls plus clone size are reproduced from that table; the DNA served to infer D and trimming. This sample holds about 12,000 clones; more than 90% were observed only once. The top ten clones comprise 12% to 15% of the sample.

Whole blood was collected in K2EDTA tubes by collaborating institutions according to the institutions' own protocols. For TCRbeta analysis, collaborator samples were shipped as frozen whole blood, as isolated PBMCs, or as DNA extracted from either sample type. As regards this clone: The specificity of this receptor is unknown. No much larger clonotype is one base removed from it; base qualities were not supplied.

The sequence was obtained from a man aged 70 or older with active COVID-19. Material: peripheral blood. The chain is made from TRBV5-4 and TRBJ1-1; a confident D gene designation cannot be given. The CDR3 region: CASSLGDLNTEAFF. In nucleotide form, the sequence is TGTGCCAGCAGCTTGGGCGACTTGAACACTGAAGCTTTCTTT.